Listed below are T cell receptor beta chains from one sample, sequenced in a study of cytomegalovirus exposure and HLA in healthy donors. TCRdb's table, derived via immunoSEQ multiplex PCR, lists solely in-frame clones and lacks some. The repertoire holds about 190,000 clones, with around 75% as singletons. The sequenced sample consisted of PBMCs. These receptors were taken from a woman in her 50s in good health and CMV-seronegative. Each CDR3 is given with its conserved first and last residue. Fields, in order: clone size, V gene, D gene, J gene, CDR3 protein, CDR3 DNA. A D gene is named only where the DNA matches it firmly. The size of a clone is reported for some rows only, either as once, few or many, or as a class for expanded clones.

>.|TRBV18|TRBD2|TRBJ2-2
CASSPRGTSGRNTGELFF
TGTGCCAGCTCACCCAGGGGGACTAGCGGGAGGAACACCGGGGAGCTGTTTTTT
>.|TRBV7-9|.|TRBJ1-4
CASSPPGGAGEKLFF
TGTGCCAGCAGCCCGCCGGGGGGGGCCGGAGAAAAACTGTTTTTT
>.|TRBV28|TRBD2|TRBJ2-1
CASSFGLAGGEQFF
TGTGCCAGCAGTTTCGGACTAGCGGGAGGTGAGCAGTTCTTC
>.|TRBV25-1|TRBD1|TRBJ2-7
CASSLQGFGYEQYF
TGTGCCAGCAGTTTACAGGGGTTCGGTTACGAGCAGTACTTC
>.|TRBV28|TRBD2|TRBJ2-5
CASSPRGSGRAGETQYF
TGTGCCAGCAGTCCCCGGGGGAGCGGGAGGGCCGGAGAGACCCAGTACTTC
>.|TRBV5-4|.|TRBJ1-1
CASGLKGEMTEAFF
TGTGCCAGCGGTCTAAAGGGGGAAATGACTGAAGCTTTCTTT
>.|TRBV21-1|.|TRBJ2-1
CASSNPRGEQFF
TGTGCCAGCAGCAACCCCCGAGGTGAGCAGTTCTTC
>.|TRBV7-2|TRBD2|TRBJ2-5
CASSSRTSGATKTQYF
TGTGCCAGCAGCTCACGGACTAGCGGGGCCACGAAGACCCAGTACTTC
>.|TRBV28|TRBD1|TRBJ1-5
CATDTSGQGSQPQHF
TGTGCCACCGATACATCCGGACAGGGTTCTCAGCCCCAGCATTTT
>.|TRBV7-6|.|TRBJ1-2
CASSSRVSYGYTF
TGTGCCAGCAGCTCCAGGGTAAGCTATGGCTACACCTTC
>.|TRBV4-2|TRBD2|TRBJ2-5
CASSQPRLAGVETQYF
TGTGCCAGCAGCCAACCGAGACTAGCGGGAGTGGAGACCCAGTACTTC
>.|TRBV9|.|TRBJ1-2
CASSVGAGGGDGYTF
TGTGCCAGCAGCGTAGGTGCAGGCGGAGGGGACGGCTACACCTTC
>.|TRBV7-9|TRBD1|TRBJ1-5
CASSLGWTGRKYSNQPQHF
TGTGCCAGCAGCCTCGGATGGACAGGTCGGAAATATAGCAATCAGCCCCAGCATTTT
>.|TRBV7-2|.|TRBJ1-5
CASSQGHGNQPQHF
TGTGCCAGCAGTCAAGGACATGGAAATCAGCCCCAGCATTTT
>.|TRBV7-2|TRBD1|TRBJ1-5
CASSATGGGNQPQHF
TGTGCCAGCAGCGCGACAGGGGGCGGAAATCAGCCCCAGCATTTT
>.|TRBV29-1|.|TRBJ1-2
CSVDGGSGYTF
TGCAGCGTTGATGGAGGGAGCGGCTACACCTTC
>.|TRBV7-9|.|TRBJ1-1
CSSSFLSGTEAFF
TGTTCCAGCAGCTTTCTTAGTGGCACTGAAGCTTTCTTT
>once|TRBV5-5|.|TRBJ2-7
CASSRQAGSYEQYF
TGTGCCAGCAGCCGGCAGGCTGGGTCCTACGAGCAGTACTTC
>.|TRBV29-1|.|TRBJ2-3
CSAKPTRPDTQYF
TGCAGCGCCAAACCCACGAGGCCGGATACGCAGTATTTT
>.|TRBV28|TRBD2|TRBJ2-1
CASSLGTKKRTEFF
TGTGCCAGCAGTCTAGGGACTAAAAAGAGAACAGAGTTCTTC
>.|TRBV27|.|TRBJ1-6
CASSLWQSYSPLHF
TGTGCCAGCAGTTTATGGCAGTCTTATTCACCCCTCCACTTT
>few|TRBV5-1|.|TRBJ1-2
CASSPTVDSYGYTF
TGCGCCAGCAGCCCAACGGTGGACAGCTATGGCTACACCTTC
>.|TRBV7-2|TRBD1|TRBJ1-2
CASTSLYDRENYGYTF
TGTGCCAGCACCTCTTTATACGACAGGGAGAACTATGGCTACACCTTC
>.|TRBV4-1|.|TRBJ1-6
CASSQGPRGASGDSPLHF
TGCGCCAGCAGCCAGGGCCCACGAGGAGCCTCGGGGGATTCACCCCTCCACTTT
>.|TRBV2|TRBD1|TRBJ1-5
CASRRTGTENQPQHF
TGTGCCAGCAGAAGGACCGGGACAGAGAATCAGCCCCAGCATTTT
>few|TRBV5-4|.|TRBJ2-7
CASSSGTGSYEQYF
TGTGCCAGCAGCTCCGGGACTGGTTCATACGAGCAGTACTTC
>.|TRBV7-2|.|TRBJ1-5
CASSLVGQHNQPQHF
TGTGCCAGCAGCTTAGTGGGGCAGCACAATCAGCCCCAGCATTTT
>once|TRBV6-5|.|TRBJ1-2
CAISYSAGYGYTF
TGTGCCATCAGTTACTCGGCTGGCTATGGCTACACCTTC
>few|TRBV21-1|.|TRBJ2-7
CASSKSTGSFSYEQYF
TGTGCCAGCAGCAAATCGACAGGGTCGTTCTCCTACGAGCAGTACTTC
>.|TRBV7-2|.|TRBJ1-1
CASSLSGHPEAFF
TGTGCCAGCAGCCTGAGCGGGCACCCTGAAGCTTTCTTT
>.|TRBV18|TRBD1|TRBJ1-2
CASSPLALGQGNYGYTF
TGTGCCAGCTCACCTCTAGCCCTAGGACAGGGAAACTATGGCTACACCTTC
>.|TRBV5-1|.|TRBJ1-1
CASSLEALGRTEAFF
TGCGCCAGCAGCTTGGAAGCCTTGGGGAGGACTGAAGCTTTCTTT
>many|TRBV10-3|TRBD1|TRBJ1-1
CAISYRGDTEAFF
TGTGCCATCAGTTACAGGGGGGACACTGAAGCTTTCTTT
>.|TRBV7-2|.|TRBJ1-2
CASSFWGQPFGSYGYTF
TGTGCCAGCAGCTTCTGGGGGCAGCCTTTTGGGAGCTATGGCTACACCTTC
>.|TRBV4-3|.|TRBJ1-1
CASSSGRGAFF
TGCGCCAGCAGCTCCGGCCGGGGAGCTTTCTTT
>.|TRBV4-3|.|TRBJ1-2
CASSRAGGNYGYTF
TGCGCCAGCAGCCGAGCGGGGGGCAACTATGGCTACACCTTC
>few|TRBV6-6|.|TRBJ1-1
CASQVNTEAFF
TGTGCCAGCCAGGTGAACACTGAAGCTTTCTTT
>.|TRBV7-9|TRBD1|TRBJ1-4
CASSLGQGREKLFF
TGTGCCAGCAGCTTAGGACAGGGACGCGAAAAACTGTTTTTT
>.|TRBV28|TRBD1|TRBJ1-2
CASGDRVNYGYTF
TGTGCCAGCGGGGACAGGGTAAACTATGGCTACACCTTC
>.|TRBV5-1|TRBD1|TRBJ1-2
CASSSPGQGFSGYTF
TGCGCCAGCAGCAGCCCGGGACAGGGGTTCTCTGGCTACACCTTC
>.|TRBV29-1|TRBD2|TRBJ2-1
CSVPYGLAGGRSSYNEQFF
TGCAGCGTTCCATACGGGCTAGCGGGGGGGAGGAGCTCCTACAATGAGCAGTTCTTC
>once|TRBV7-9|.|TRBJ1-4
CASSLSTTVEGLFF
TGTGCCAGCAGCTTGTCGACGACAGTTGAAGGTTTGTTTTTT
>.|TRBV18|.|TRBJ2-7
CASSPRQGSYEQYF
TGTGCCAGCTCACCACGGCAGGGCTCCTACGAGCAGTACTTC
>.|TRBV5-1|.|TRBJ2-3
CASSFSGYSSTDTQYF
TGCGCCAGCAGCTTTTCAGGCTACTCTAGCACAGATACGCAGTATTTT
>.|TRBV7-9|TRBD1|TRBJ2-2
CASSFRTGPNTGELFF
TGTGCCAGCAGCTTCCGGACAGGCCCGAACACCGGGGAGCTGTTTTTT
>few|TRBV7-9|TRBD2|TRBJ2-5
CASSRAGASGQETQYF
TGTGCCAGCAGCCGCGCCGGAGCTAGCGGACAAGAGACCCAGTACTTC
>.|TRBV6-5|TRBD1|TRBJ2-7
CASRAGTGGGEQYF
TGTGCCAGCAGGGCCGGGACAGGGGGCGGCGAGCAGTACTTC
>.|TRBV4-1|TRBD1|TRBJ1-1
CASSQDPGTAPSGTEAFF
TGCGCCAGCAGCCAAGATCCCGGGACAGCCCCATCGGGTACTGAAGCTTTCTTT
>.|TRBV27|TRBD2|TRBJ2-7
CASNRLADSYEQYF
TGTGCCAGCAATAGACTAGCGGACTCCTACGAGCAGTACTTC
>.|TRBV28|TRBD2|TRBJ2-3
CASIHRSSGSRAQYF
TGTGCCAGCATTCACCGGTCTAGCGGGAGCAGGGCGCAGTATTTT
>.|TRBV7-2|.|TRBJ1-2
CASSPRPPGLVNYGYTF
TGTGCCAGCAGCCCTAGGCCTCCGGGGTTGGTTAACTATGGCTACACCTTC
>.|TRBV2|.|TRBJ1-2
CASIATRQRRPLFF
TGTGCCAGCATCGCGACCCGACAGAGACGACCGCTCTTCTTC
>.|TRBV5-6|TRBD1|TRBJ1-1
CASSLVGQQNTEAFF
TGTGCCAGCAGCTTGGTGGGACAGCAGAACACTGAAGCTTTCTTT
>.|TRBV9|TRBD2|TRBJ2-1
CASSTLAGAYNEQFF
TGTGCCAGCAGCACCTTAGCGGGAGCGTACAATGAGCAGTTCTTC
>few|TRBV6-1|.|TRBJ2-7
CASGRTYAYEQYF
TGTGCCAGCGGGCGGACATACGCCTACGAGCAGTACTTC